Listed here are 5 T cell receptor beta chains from one sample, sequenced in a study of cytomegalovirus exposure and HLA in healthy donors. Vbeta (60) and Jbeta (13) primers were used in the PCR. TCRdb's copy holds only in-frame clones and misses some; the assay was immunoSEQ multiplex PCR. The sample contains some 160,000 clones, approximately 85% of which appear only once. Material: PBMCs. All receptors come from a young man in good health and CMV-seropositive.

J is TRBJ2-3 and V is TRBV4-2; a possible D gene is TRBD2 (5 bases). This CDR3 region has 15 residues. Germline CDR1 is LGHNA and CDR2 is YNFKEQ. V was trimmed by 1 base and J by 1 base, leaving 9 bases between them. The CDR3 DNA sequence: TGTGCCAGCAGCCAAGGGGGAGTCCGCACAGATACGCAGTATTTT. It codes for CASSQGGVRTDTQYF.

The CDR3 sequence is CATSRTQVMEAFF. Here the CDR3 DNA reads TGTGCCACCAGCAGGACACAGGTGATGGAAGCTTTCTTT. The chain uses TRBV15 and TRBJ1-1; D might be TRBD1 (5 bases). V was trimmed by 3 bases and J by 8 bases, leaving 13 bases between them. Germline V gene data show CDR1 as LNHNV and CDR2 as YYDKDF (reference sequence). This CDR3 has 13 amino acids.

The chain is built from TRBV14 and TRBJ2-7; possible D gene TRBD1, 5 bases. In germline, CDR1 is SGHDN, CDR2 FVKESK. V lost 4 bases and J 3 bases, leaving 25 bases between the germline ends. CDR3 length: 18 residues. The CDR3 DNA reads TGTGCCAGCAGCCGAAAGGAAGGGTCGCTAGTAGGGGTCTACGAGCAGTACTTC. Its translation: CASSRKEGSLVGVYEQYF.

This chain connects TRBV19 to TRBJ1-5, with 7 nucleotides matching TRBD1. V lost 6 bases, J lost 7 bases, and 9 bases stayed unmatched. CDR1 is LNHDA, CDR2 SQIVND, per germline (reference sequence). The CDR3 runs to 14 residues. The CDR3 region has the DNA TGTGCCAGTAGCCAGACAGGGTCTTTGCAGCCCCAGCATTTT. The encoded protein is CASSQTGSLQPQHF.

The chain is built from TRBV15 and TRBJ2-1; the match to TRBD2 covers 12 bases. From germline, CDR1 is LNHNV and CDR2 YYDKDF (reference sequence). V lost 0 bases and J lost 5; bases outside the gene matches: 11. The CDR3 length is 19 residues. CDR3 in amino acids: CATSRDPTSGSIFHNEQFF. The CDR3 DNA is TGTGCCACCAGCAGAGATCCGACTAGCGGGAGTATATTCCACAATGAGCAGTTCTTC.